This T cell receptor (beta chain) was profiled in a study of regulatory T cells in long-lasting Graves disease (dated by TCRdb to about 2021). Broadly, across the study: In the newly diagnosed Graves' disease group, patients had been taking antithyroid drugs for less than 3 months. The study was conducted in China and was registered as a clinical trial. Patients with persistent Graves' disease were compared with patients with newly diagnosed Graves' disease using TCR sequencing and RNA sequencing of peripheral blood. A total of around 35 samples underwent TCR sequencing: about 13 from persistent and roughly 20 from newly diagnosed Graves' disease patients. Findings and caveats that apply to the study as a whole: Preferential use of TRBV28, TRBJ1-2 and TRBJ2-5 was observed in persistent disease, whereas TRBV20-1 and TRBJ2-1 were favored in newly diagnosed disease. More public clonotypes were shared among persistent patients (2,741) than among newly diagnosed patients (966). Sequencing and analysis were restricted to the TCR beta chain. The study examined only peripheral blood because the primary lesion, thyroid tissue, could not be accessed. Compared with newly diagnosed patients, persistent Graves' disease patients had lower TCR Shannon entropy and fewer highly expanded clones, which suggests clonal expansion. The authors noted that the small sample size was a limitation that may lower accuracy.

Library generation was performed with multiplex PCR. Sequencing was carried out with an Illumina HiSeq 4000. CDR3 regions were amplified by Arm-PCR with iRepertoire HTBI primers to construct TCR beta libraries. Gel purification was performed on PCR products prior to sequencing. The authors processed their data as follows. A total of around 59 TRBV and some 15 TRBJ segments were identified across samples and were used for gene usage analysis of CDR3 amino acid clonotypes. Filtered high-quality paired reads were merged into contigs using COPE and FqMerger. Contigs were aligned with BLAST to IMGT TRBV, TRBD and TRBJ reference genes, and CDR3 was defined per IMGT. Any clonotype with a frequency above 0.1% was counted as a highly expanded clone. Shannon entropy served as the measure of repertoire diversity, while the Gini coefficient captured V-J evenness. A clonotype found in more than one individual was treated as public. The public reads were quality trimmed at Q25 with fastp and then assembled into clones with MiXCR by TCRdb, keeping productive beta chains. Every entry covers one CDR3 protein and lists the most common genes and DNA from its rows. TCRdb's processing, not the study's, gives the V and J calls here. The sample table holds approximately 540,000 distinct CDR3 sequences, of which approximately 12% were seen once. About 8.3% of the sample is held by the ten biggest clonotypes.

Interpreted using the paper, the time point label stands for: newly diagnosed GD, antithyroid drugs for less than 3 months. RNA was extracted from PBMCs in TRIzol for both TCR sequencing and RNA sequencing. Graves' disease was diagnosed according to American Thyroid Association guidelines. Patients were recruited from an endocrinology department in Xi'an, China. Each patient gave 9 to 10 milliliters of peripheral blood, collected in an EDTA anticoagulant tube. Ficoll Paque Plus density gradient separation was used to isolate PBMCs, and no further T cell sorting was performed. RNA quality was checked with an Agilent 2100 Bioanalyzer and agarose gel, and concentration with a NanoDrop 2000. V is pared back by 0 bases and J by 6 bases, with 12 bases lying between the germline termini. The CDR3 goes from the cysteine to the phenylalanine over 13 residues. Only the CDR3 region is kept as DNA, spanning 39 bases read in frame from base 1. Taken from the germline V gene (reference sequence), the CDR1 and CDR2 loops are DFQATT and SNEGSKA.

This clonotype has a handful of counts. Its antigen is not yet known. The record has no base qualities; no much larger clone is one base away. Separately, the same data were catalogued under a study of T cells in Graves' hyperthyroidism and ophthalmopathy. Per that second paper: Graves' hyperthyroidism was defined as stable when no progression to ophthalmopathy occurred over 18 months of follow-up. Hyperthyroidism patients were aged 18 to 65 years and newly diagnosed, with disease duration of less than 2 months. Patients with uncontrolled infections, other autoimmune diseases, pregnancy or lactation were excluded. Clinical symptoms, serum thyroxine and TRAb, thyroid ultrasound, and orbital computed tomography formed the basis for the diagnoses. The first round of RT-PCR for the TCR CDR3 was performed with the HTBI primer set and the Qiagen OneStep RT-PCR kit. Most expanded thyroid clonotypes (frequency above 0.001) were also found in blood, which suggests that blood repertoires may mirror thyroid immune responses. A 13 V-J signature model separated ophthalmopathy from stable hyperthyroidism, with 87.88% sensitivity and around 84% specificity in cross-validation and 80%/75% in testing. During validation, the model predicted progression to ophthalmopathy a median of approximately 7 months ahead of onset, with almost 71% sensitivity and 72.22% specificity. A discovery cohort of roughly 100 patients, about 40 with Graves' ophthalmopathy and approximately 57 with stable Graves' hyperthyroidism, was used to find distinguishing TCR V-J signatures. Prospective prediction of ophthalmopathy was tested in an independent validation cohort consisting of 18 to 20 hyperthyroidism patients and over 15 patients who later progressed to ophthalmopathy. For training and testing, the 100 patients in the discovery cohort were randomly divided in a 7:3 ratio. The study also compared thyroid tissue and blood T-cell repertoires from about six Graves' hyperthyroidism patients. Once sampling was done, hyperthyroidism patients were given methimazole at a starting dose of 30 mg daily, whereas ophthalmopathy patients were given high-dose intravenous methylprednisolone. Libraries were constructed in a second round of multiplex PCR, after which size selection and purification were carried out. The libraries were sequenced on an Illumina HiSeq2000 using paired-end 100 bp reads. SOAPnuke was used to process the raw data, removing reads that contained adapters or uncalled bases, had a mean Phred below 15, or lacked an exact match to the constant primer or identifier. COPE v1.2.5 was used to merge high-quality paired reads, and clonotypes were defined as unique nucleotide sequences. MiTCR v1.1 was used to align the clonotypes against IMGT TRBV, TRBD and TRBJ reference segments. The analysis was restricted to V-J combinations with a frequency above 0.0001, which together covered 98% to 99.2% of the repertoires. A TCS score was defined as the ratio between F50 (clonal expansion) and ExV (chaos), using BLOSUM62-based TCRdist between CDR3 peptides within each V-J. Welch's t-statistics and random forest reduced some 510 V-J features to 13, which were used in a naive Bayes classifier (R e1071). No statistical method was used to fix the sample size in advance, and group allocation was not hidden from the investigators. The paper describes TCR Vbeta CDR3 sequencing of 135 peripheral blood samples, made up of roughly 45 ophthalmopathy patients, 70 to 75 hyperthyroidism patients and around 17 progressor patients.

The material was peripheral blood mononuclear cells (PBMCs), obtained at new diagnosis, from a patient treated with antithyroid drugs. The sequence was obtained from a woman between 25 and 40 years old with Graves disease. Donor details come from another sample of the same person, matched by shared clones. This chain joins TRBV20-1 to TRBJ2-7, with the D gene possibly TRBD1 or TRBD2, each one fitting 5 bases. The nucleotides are TGCAGTGCTAGAGAAAGGGTGAGGGGCGAGCAGTACTTC. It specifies CSARERVRGEQYF.